This TCR beta chain originates from a study of blood T cells in healthy people across ages. Germline values: CDR1 ENHRY, CDR2 SYGVKD. The CDR3 totals 14 residues. Trimming cost V 11 bases and J 0 bases, with 14 bases left between them. Donors each provided around 10 milliliters of peripheral blood. Sample-barcoded 5' priming and a J-beta primer mix drove a second PCR of 7 to 11 cycles. MiXCR, applied by TCRdb to the 5' RACE reads, yields one record per CDR3 protein. The sample lists some 800,000 distinct CDR3 sequences; 40% to 50% were seen once. V and J are TRBV10-3 and TRBJ2-1, with D uncertain. The specimen was blood. The clonotype was recovered from a man in his 60s in good health. CDR3 residues: CALRSSSSYNEQFF. CDR3 DNA sequence: TGTGCCCTCCGCAGTTCGAGCTCCTACAATGAGCAGTTCTTC.